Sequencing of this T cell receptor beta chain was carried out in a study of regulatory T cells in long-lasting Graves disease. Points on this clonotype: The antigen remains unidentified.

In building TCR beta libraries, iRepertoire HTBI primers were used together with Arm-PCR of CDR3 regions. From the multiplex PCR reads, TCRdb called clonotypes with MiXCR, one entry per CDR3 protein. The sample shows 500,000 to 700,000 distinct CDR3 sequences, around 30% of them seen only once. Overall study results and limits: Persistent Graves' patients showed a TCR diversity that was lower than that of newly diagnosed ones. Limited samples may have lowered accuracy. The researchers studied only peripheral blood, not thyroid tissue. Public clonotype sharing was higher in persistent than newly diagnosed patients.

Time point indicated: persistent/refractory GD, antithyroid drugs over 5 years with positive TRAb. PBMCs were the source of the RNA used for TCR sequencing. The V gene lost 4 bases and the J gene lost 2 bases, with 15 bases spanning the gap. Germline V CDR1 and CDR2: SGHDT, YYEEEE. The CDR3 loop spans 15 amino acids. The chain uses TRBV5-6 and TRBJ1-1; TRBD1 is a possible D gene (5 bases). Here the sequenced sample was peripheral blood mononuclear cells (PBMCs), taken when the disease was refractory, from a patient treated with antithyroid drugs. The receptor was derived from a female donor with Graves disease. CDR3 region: CASSGGAGRNTEAFF. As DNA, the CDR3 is TGTGCCAGCAGCGGCGGGGCCGGTCGAAACACTGAAGCTTTCTTT. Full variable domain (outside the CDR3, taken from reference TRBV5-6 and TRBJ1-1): DAGVTQSPTHLIKTRGQQVTLRCSPKSGHDTVSWYQQALGQGPQFIFQYYEEEERQRGNFPDRFSGHQFPNYSSELNVNALLLGDSALYLCASSGGAGRNTEAFFGQGTRLTVV.